The text below deals with one T cell receptor (beta chain). The sample has other DNA sequences that encode this CDR3 too. The data belong to a study of shared clonotypes between healthy human individuals. A CD45RA-negative memory subset and a CD45RA+ naive subset were separated from the CD4+ cells. Every subset had its genomic DNA shared out evenly among several immunoSEQ plates. Method: immunoSEQ multiplex PCR; TCRdb's copy keeps in-frame clones and lacks some. This table has under 2.5 million clones, 85% to 95% appearing once. The sample was naive CD4+ T cells from PBMCs. Regarding subset: CD45RA+ positively selected. The receptor was isolated from a man in his late teens or twenties in good health. Some clones in this sample may be carry-over from other donors' samples.

As DNA, the CDR3 is TGTGCCAGCAGTTTAGGGGGGAACACTGAAGCTTTCTTT. This gives the protein CASSLGGNTEAFF. The chain links TRBV28 to TRBJ1-1; a weak D match, TRBD1 (5 bases). V lost 2 bases and J lost 1, with 5 bases in between. This CDR3 is 13 amino acids long. Germline assignment: CDR1 MDHEN and CDR2 SYDVKM. The entire variable domain, with the rest obtained from reference TRBV28 and TRBJ1-1, is as follows: DVKVTQSSRYLVKRTGEKVFLECVQDMDHENMFWYRQDPGLGLRLIYFSYDVKMKEKGDIPEGYSVSREKKERFSLILESASTNQTSMYLCASSLGGNTEAFFGQGTRLTVV.